The rows below give T cell receptor beta chains drawn from one sample of a study of blood T cell repertoires in COVID-19. Only in-frame clones appear in the TCRdb table, and some are missing; sequencing was by immunoSEQ multiplex PCR. The table includes a few hundred thousand clones, about 87% detected once. Source material: peripheral blood. These receptor sequences come from a woman in her forties or fifties with COVID-19, enrolled during active disease. CDR3s include the opening cysteine and the closing phenylalanine or tryptophan. Fields, in order: D gene, J gene, clone size, V gene, CDR3 DNA, CDR3 protein. D genes are given only for firm matches. Expanded clones get a size class; other rows say once, few or many, or leave the size out.

d_call: TRBD1; j_call: TRBJ2-5; clone_size: NA; v_call: TRBV13; cdr3_nt: TGTGCCAGCAGCCCACAGGGGGCCCCCCAAGAGACCCAGTACTTC; cdr3_aa: CASSPQGAPQETQYF
d_call: TRBD2; j_call: TRBJ2-1; clone_size: NA; v_call: TRBV10-3; cdr3_nt: TGTGCCATCAGTGAGTCAGTAGCGGGAGGGCCTCGGAGCAATGAGCAGTTCTTC; cdr3_aa: CAISESVAGGPRSNEQFF
d_call: NA; j_call: TRBJ2-2; clone_size: few; v_call: TRBV21-1; cdr3_nt: TGTGCCAGCAGCAACCACGGGAACACCGGGGAGCTGTTTTTT; cdr3_aa: CASSNHGNTGELFF
d_call: TRBD1; j_call: TRBJ2-3; clone_size: NA; v_call: TRBV11-2; cdr3_nt: TGTGCCAGCAGACACCCCCCGACAGGGGGCGGGGATACGCAGTATTTT; cdr3_aa: CASRHPPTGGGDTQYF
d_call: NA; j_call: TRBJ2-7; clone_size: NA; v_call: TRBV21-1; cdr3_nt: TGTGCCAGCAGCGCCCAGGGGGCTTGGAACGAGCAGTACTTC; cdr3_aa: CASSAQGAWNEQYF
d_call: TRBD2; j_call: TRBJ2-7; clone_size: NA; v_call: TRBV27; cdr3_nt: TGTGCCAGCAGTTTATTAGGGACTAGCGGGAGAAGTTTCCTCTACGAGCAGTACTTC; cdr3_aa: CASSLLGTSGRSFLYEQYF
d_call: TRBD2; j_call: TRBJ2-3; clone_size: NA; v_call: TRBV5-4; cdr3_nt: TGTGCCAGCAGCCTCGTTAGAGGGAGGGCCGGCACAGATACGCAGTATTTT; cdr3_aa: CASSLVRGRAGTDTQYF
d_call: NA; j_call: TRBJ1-6; clone_size: NA; v_call: TRBV11-3; cdr3_nt: TGTGCCAGCAGCCCCCGGGTGAATTCACCCCTCCACTTT; cdr3_aa: CASSPRVNSPLHF
d_call: NA; j_call: TRBJ1-4; clone_size: NA; v_call: TRBV6-1; cdr3_nt: TGTGCCAGCAGTGACGAGGGTACAGAAAAACTGTTTTTT; cdr3_aa: CASSDEGTEKLFF
d_call: NA; j_call: TRBJ1-2; clone_size: NA; v_call: TRBV11-3; cdr3_nt: TGTGCCAGCAGCTCCCCGTGGCAGGCTACGTATGGCTACACCTTC; cdr3_aa: CASSSPWQATYGYTF
d_call: NA; j_call: TRBJ2-1; clone_size: NA; v_call: TRBV11-2; cdr3_nt: TGTGCCAGCAGCTTAGAAGGGAGGCTAGCTGTGAATGAGCAGTTCTTC; cdr3_aa: CASSLEGRLAVNEQFF
d_call: NA; j_call: TRBJ1-5; clone_size: NA; v_call: TRBV2; cdr3_nt: TGTGCCAGCAGTATGGACAGCACTCATCAGCCCCAGCATTTT; cdr3_aa: CASSMDSTHQPQHF